This T cell receptor beta chain was found in a study of blood T cell repertoires in COVID-19. As for the study in general: PBMCs, B-cell-depleted T cells, or T cells were the source of the cDNA or gDNA that made up the material.

The germline V gene encodes CDR1 SGHTA and CDR2 FQGNSA. The germline V and J ends were trimmed by 5 bases and 4 bases, with 16 bases remaining between them. The CDR3 spans 15 residues. Profiling relied on immunoSEQ multiplex PCR, and the TCRdb table lists in-frame clones only, not all of them. The sample gives approximately 290,000 clones, about 85% of which show up once; about 2.5% is in the top ten. The clonotype comes from a man aged 18 to 29 with active or convalescent COVID-19. The source material was peripheral blood. The genes are TRBV7-2 and TRBJ2-3; D is perhaps TRBD1 (6 bases). In nucleotides, the CDR3 is TGTGCCAGCAGCCAAACAGGGAGTGGTGCAGATACGCAGTATTTT. This sequence encodes CASSQTGSGADTQYF.